These 7 T cell receptor beta chains were all obtained from the same sample, sequenced in a study of CD8+ T cells in alopecia areata. This sample's treatment: oral pan-JAK inhibitor, 5-10 mg twice daily. RNA extraction and reverse transcription yielded cDNA as sequencing template. TCRdb keeps only in-frame clones here, not all; method: immunoSEQ multiplex PCR. The sample holds about 74,000 clones; approximately 30% are singletons and the top ten take approximately 15%. Source: CD8+ T cells sorted from blood, taken at week 4, from a patient treated with tofacitinib. The receptor set was obtained from a human donor with alopecia areata.

Comments on this clone: A single base is all that separates this from a far larger clone, so a read error is likely. Within the sample, other DNA sequences also encode this same CDR3. The chain couples TRBV7-7 to TRBJ2-1; a weak D match, TRBD2 (5 bases). The CDR3 covers 13 residues. V dropped 5 bases and J dropped 6 bases, with 11 bases sitting between them. Germline V CDR1 and CDR2: SSHAT, FNYEAQ (reference sequence). CDR3 DNA sequence: TGTGCCAGCAGCCAAGAGGGTTCCAATGAGCAGTTCTTC. Translated, it gives CASSQEGSNEQFF.

This clone was picked up many times. This rearrangement joins TRBV5-4 to TRBJ1-1; D is ambiguous. Germline V gene lookup returns CDR1 SGHNT and CDR2 YYREEE (reference sequence). V was pared by 3 bases and J by 4 bases, with 7 bases between. CDR3 length equals 12 residues. The CDR3 sequence is CASSSGATEAFF. Written as DNA, the CDR3 is TGTGCCAGCAGCTCCGGTGCCACTGAAGCTTTCTTT.

V gene TRBV30 combines with J gene TRBJ2-7; tentatively, D is TRBD1 (5 bases). Deletions cut 0 bases from V and 4 bases from J, with 7 bases between. Germline values: CDR1 GTSNPN, CDR2 SVGIG (reference sequence). CDR3 length equals 12 residues. The CDR3 DNA reads as TGTGCCTGGAGTGTAGGGGTATACGAGCAGTACTTC. Translation: CAWSVGVYEQYF.

This clone was recorded a few times. The chain uses TRBV7-9 and TRBJ2-7, with 8 nucleotides matching TRBD1. This CDR3 is built from 16 residues. The ends lost 6 bases at V and 2 bases at J; junction bases unmatched: 12. Per the germline V gene, CDR1 is SEHNR and CDR2 is FQNEAQ (reference sequence). CDR3 sequence: CASRPSDRGFPYEQYF. In DNA, the CDR3 is TGTGCCAGCAGACCTTCTGACAGGGGATTCCCCTACGAGCAGTACTTC.

CDR3 coding DNA: TGTGCCAGCAGTGGACAAAACCAAGAGACCCAGTACTTC. Translation: CASSGQNQETQYF. The chain has TRBV27 and TRBJ2-5; D is possibly TRBD1 (5 bases). CDR3 length: 13 amino acids. V dropped 5 bases and J dropped 0 bases, with 7 bases sitting between them. CDR1 MNHEY and CDR2 SMNVEV come from the germline V gene (reference sequence).

V and J are TRBV30 and TRBJ2-7; D gene unclear. Trimming left V 3 bases short and J 4 bases short, with 10 bases between. Germline CDR1 is GTSNPN and CDR2 is SVGIG (reference sequence). The CDR3 is 12 residues long. The CDR3 DNA sequence: TGTGCCTGGAGCGCCAATCTATACGAGCAGTACTTC. Translating it yields CAWSANLYEQYF.

This clone was picked up a small number of times. The chain couples TRBV7-3 to TRBJ2-3; 13 nucleotides match TRBD2. The CDR3 is 15 residues long. From germline, CDR1 is SGHTA and CDR2 FQGTGA. V trimming: 4 bases; J trimming: 4 bases; junction bases outside the gene matches: 2. CDR3 DNA sequence: TGTGCCAGCAGCTCAACTAGCGGGAGGGCAGATACGCAGTATTTT. Protein product: CASSSTSGRADTQYF.